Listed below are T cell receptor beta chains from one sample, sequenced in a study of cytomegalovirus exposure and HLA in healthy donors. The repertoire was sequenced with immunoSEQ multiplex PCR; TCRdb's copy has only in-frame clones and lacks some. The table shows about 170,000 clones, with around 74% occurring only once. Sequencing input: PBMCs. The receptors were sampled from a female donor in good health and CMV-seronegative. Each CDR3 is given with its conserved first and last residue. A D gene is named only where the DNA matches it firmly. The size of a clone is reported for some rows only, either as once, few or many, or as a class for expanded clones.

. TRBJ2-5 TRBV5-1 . TGCGCCAGCAGCTCAAAAGAGATCCTCCAAGAGACCCAGTACTTC CASSSKEILQETQYF
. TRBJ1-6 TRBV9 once TGTGCCAGCAGCCTAACAGGGCCCAATTCACCCCTCCACTTT CASSLTGPNSPLHF
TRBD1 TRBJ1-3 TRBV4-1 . TGCGCCAGCAGCCAAGATAACAGGAGGGGGCCTGGAAACACCATATATTTT CASSQDNRRGPGNTIYF
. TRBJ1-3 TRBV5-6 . TGTGCCAGCAGCCTAATGTGGGGGACTATACGGGGGCAGGGAAACACCATATATTTT CASSLMWGTIRGQGNTIYF
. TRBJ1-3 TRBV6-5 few TGTGCCAGCAGTTACGTAGAAGGAAACACCATATATTTT CASSYVEGNTIYF
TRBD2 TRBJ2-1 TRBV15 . TGTGCCACCAGCAGAGATAGAGGACTAGCGTCCTACAATGAGCAGTTCTTC CATSRDRGLASYNEQFF
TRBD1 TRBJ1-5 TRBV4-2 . TGTGCCAGCAGCCTAGGGACAGATACAAAAGGGAGCAATCAGCCCCAGCATTTT CASSLGTDTKGSNQPQHF
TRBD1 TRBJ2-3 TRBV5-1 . TGCGCCAGCAGCTCCGGACAGGGAACAGATACGCAGTATTTT CASSSGQGTDTQYF
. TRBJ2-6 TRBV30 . TGTGCCCTGCGGGGCAGGGTCTCCTCTGGGGCCAACGTCCTGACTTTC CALRGRVSSGANVLTF
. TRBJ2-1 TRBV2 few TGTGCCAGCAACAGGGTTAACTCCTACAATGAGCAGTTCTTC CASNRVNSYNEQFF
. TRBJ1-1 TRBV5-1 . TGCGCCAGCAGCCCGGGGCCAGGGAGGGAAACTGAAGCTTTCTTT CASSPGPGRETEAFF
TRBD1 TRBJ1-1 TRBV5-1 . TGCGCCAGCAGCTGGGACAGGGGAGACACTGAAGCTTTCTTT CASSWDRGDTEAFF
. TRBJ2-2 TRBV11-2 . TGTGCCAGCAGATACAGGGAATGGACCGGGGAGCTGTTTTTT CASRYREWTGELFF
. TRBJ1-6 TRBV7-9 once TGTGCCAGCAGCTTAAGCGCCGTGGATAATTCACCCCTCCACTTT CASSLSAVDNSPLHF
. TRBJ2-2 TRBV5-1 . TGCGCCAGCAGCTTGCTCGGACAGACGCTAAGGGAGCTGTTTTTT CASSLLGQTLRELFF
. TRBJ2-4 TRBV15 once TGTGCCACCAGCGGAGCGTACGGCATTCAGTACTTC CATSGAYGIQYF
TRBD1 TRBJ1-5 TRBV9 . TGTGCCAGCAGCCCCAGGGGGACAGGGGGCGAGCCCCAGCATTTT CASSPRGTGGEPQHF
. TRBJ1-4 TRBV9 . TGTGCCAGCAGCGTAGTCGCCGGGGGGAAAGGTGAAAAACTGTTTTTT CASSVVAGGKGEKLFF
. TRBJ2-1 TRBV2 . TGTGCCAGCAGTGACGGGATTTCAACCTACAATGAGCAGTTCTTC CASSDGISTYNEQFF
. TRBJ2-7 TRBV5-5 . TGTGCCAGCAGCTCGGACAGTTCCCGATACGAGCAGTACTTC CASSSDSSRYEQYF
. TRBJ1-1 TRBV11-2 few TGTGCCAGCAGCTTAGATAGATCTGAAGCTTTCTTT CASSLDRSEAFF
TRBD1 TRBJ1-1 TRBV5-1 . TGCGCCAGCAGCCTAGGACAGGACACTGAAGCTTTCTTT CASSLGQDTEAFF
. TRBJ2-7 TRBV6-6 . TGTGCCAGCAAATCCGAGGTCGGCCCCTACGAGCAGTACTTC CASKSEVGPYEQYF
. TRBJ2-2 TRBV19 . TGTGCCAGTAGGGCCAGTTTGCCGAACACCGGGGAGCTGTTTTTT CASRASLPNTGELFF
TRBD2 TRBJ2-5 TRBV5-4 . TGTGCCAGCAGCCAAGCCCGAACTAGCGGGTTGAGAAAGACCCAGTACTTC CASSQARTSGLRKTQYF
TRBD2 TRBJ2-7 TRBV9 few TGTGCCAGCAGCGGCGCGGGGGTCGAGCAGTACTTC CASSGAGVEQYF
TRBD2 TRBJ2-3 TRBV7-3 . TGTGCCAGCAGCGCCCGACTAGCGGGGGGGCGGGGCATAGGCACAGATACGCAGTATTTT CASSARLAGGRGIGTDTQYF
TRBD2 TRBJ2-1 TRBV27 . TGTGCCAGCAGGGGAGGGAGCCCCTACAATGAGCAGTTCTTC CASRGGSPYNEQFF
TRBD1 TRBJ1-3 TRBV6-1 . TGTGCCAGCAGAGTGACAGGGTACGGAAACACCATATATTTT CASRVTGYGNTIYF
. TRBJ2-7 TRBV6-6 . TGTGCCAGCAGCCGCGGGGAATACGAGCAGTACTTC CASSRGEYEQYF
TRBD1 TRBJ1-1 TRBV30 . TGTGCCTGGAGTGTACAGGGGATGTTAGACACTGAAGCTTTCTTT CAWSVQGMLDTEAFF
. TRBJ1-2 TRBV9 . TGTGCCAGCAGCGTAGAGGGAGGGGAGCGCTATGGCTACACCTTC CASSVEGGERYGYTF
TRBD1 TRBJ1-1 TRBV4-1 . TGCGCCAGCAGCCAAGACGTGACAGGGGGTACTGAAGCTTTCTTT CASSQDVTGGTEAFF
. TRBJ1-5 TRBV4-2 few TGTGCCAGCAGCCAACCGACCGGACAGAATCAGCCCCAGCATTTT CASSQPTGQNQPQHF
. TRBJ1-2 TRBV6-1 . TGTGCCAGCACAGCGGACAGCTATGGCTACACCTTC CASTADSYGYTF
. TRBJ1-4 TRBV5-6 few TGTGCCAGCAGCTTGGACAGGACAAAACTGTTTTTT CASSLDRTKLFF
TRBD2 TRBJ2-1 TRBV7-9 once TGTGCCAGCAGCAATGGACTAGCGGGAGGGCCCCCCAATGAGCAGTTCTTC CASSNGLAGGPPNEQFF
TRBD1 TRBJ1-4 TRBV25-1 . TGTGCCAGCAGTGAGGCCGGACAGGGAAGAGAAAAACTGTTTTTT CASSEAGQGREKLFF
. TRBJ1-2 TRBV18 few TGTGCCAGCTCACCCCTACAGGGAAAGGATGGCTACACCTTC CASSPLQGKDGYTF
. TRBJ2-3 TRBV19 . TGTGCCAGTAGTATAACAGGGAGTAGAGATACGCAGTATTTT CASSITGSRDTQYF
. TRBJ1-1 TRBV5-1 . TGCGCCAGCAGCTTGGGGGTAGCGTGGAACACTGAAGCTTTCTTT CASSLGVAWNTEAFF
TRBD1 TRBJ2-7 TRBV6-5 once TGTGCCAGCAGTCGCACCACAGGGGGTGGTTACGAGCAGTACTTC CASSRTTGGGYEQYF
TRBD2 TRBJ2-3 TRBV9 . TGTGCCAGCAACGTCGCGGGAGGGCATGTAGATACGCAGTATTTT CASNVAGGHVDTQYF
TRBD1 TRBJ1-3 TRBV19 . TGTGCCAGTAGTCGGGACAGGGTGAGAGGAAACACCATATATTTT CASSRDRVRGNTIYF
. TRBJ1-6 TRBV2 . TGTGCCAGCACCAGGGAAGTGAATTCACCCCTCCACTTT CASTREVNSPLHF
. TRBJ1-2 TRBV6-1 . TGTGCCAGCAGGCCAGGGCGCAACACTAACTATGGCTACACCTTC CASRPGRNTNYGYTF
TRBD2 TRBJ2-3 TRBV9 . TGTGCCAGCAGCCCCATAGGACTAGCGGGAAGCACAGATACGCAGTATTTT CASSPIGLAGSTDTQYF
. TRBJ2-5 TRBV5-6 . TGTGCCAGCGGGCCCGTTGGTGGGCGGGCGGTAGAGACCCAGTACTTC CASGPVGGRAVETQYF
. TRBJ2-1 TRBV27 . TGTGCCAGCAGTAAAAGAGACAGGAACTTCTACAATGAGCAGTTCTTC CASSKRDRNFYNEQFF
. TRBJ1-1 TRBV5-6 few TGTGCCAGCAGGTTAAGACAGAACACTGAAGCTTTCTTT CASRLRQNTEAFF
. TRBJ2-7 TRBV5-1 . TGCGCCAGCAGTCTGGGTACGGGTGGAGGGTCCCTCTCCTACGAGCAGTACTTC CASSLGTGGGSLSYEQYF
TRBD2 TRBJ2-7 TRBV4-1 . TGCGCCAGCAGCAAAGACCTAGCGGGAGTCTACGAGCAGTACTTC CASSKDLAGVYEQYF